The sequence of this T cell receptor beta chain was determined in a study of blood T cell repertoires in COVID-19. Germline-derived CDR1 and CDR2 are MDHEN and SYDVKM. CDR3 length equals 16 residues. With regard to this clone: The junction and the germline gene differ at one end; a read error may be behind it.

Generated by immunoSEQ multiplex PCR, the TCRdb table keeps only in-frame clones and is missing some. This sample has 150,000 to 200,000 clones; 80% to 90% occur once, and the top ten carry roughly 8.2%. V is TRBV28 and J is TRBJ2-1; 8 nucleotides match TRBD2. Sequenced: peripheral blood. The clonotype comes from a man in his sixties with acute or convalescent COVID-19. CDR3 sequence reads: CATSGTSAESYNEQFF. In DNA form, the CDR3 reads TGTGCCACCAGTGGGACTAGTGCCGAATCCTACAATGAGCAGTTCTTC. Variable domain in full (rest from reference TRBV28 and TRBJ2-1): DVKVTQSSRYLVKRTGEKVFLECVQDMDHENMFWYRQDPGLGLRLIYFSYDVKMKEKGDIPEGYSVSREKKERFSLILESASTNQTSMYLCATSGTSAESYNEQFFGPGTRLTVL.